This TCR beta chain was obtained from a study of radiotherapy plus CTLA-4 blockade in lung cancer. The overall study: Objective responses arose in approximately 17% of patients, and under 40% experienced disease control. Overall study results and limits: Among blood TCR repertoires after radiotherapy plus ipilimumab, tumor-derived clones expanded. Reportedly, early blood T cell clone dynamics best predicted response, with interferon-beta.

Sequenced by immunoSEQ multiplex PCR; TCRdb stores in-frame clones only, minus some. The table includes approximately 81,000 clones, 78% detected once. This clone was seen just once. Its antigen is unknown. CDR1 is MNHEY, CDR2 SVGAGI, per germline. The CDR3 has 14 residues. The study gave focal radiation plus ipilimumab CTLA-4 blockade to patients with chemo-refractory metastatic non-small-cell lung cancer. The sample here was peripheral blood, taken from a patient treated with radiotherapy plus ipilimumab. J is TRBJ2-5 and V is TRBV6-5; 7 positions agree with TRBD2. The end of the DNA is better explained by TRBJ2-7, so the J call may be wrong. The receptor was isolated from a human donor with non-small cell lung cancer who had a partial response to radiotherapy plus ipilimumab. Some clones in this sample may be carry-over from other donors' samples. In DNA, the CDR3 is TGTGCCAGCAGGGAGATCGGGGACTACAACGAGCAGTACTTC. This translates into CASREIGDYNEQYF.